These 31 T cell receptor beta chains came from one sample sequenced in a study of cytomegalovirus exposure and HLA in healthy donors. PCR amplification relied on 60 Vbeta primers (plus 13 Jbeta primers). The data were produced by immunoSEQ multiplex PCR, yet TCRdb's version contains in-frame clones alone and is incomplete. The sample consists of about 230,000 clones, approximately 90% of them appearing once. Material for sequencing was PBMCs. The origin of the receptors is a woman younger than 30 in good health and CMV-seronegative.

This chain links TRBV6-1 with TRBJ2-5; D is possibly TRBD2 (5 bases). The CDR3 is 14 residues long. CDR1 is MNHNS, CDR2 SASEGT, per germline. Trimming left V 6 bases short and J 2 bases short, with 13 bases between. CDR3 DNA: TGTGCCAGCAGGCTAGCCCTTGGGCAAGAGACCCAGTACTTC. Its translation: CASRLALGQETQYF.

The CDR3 loop reads CASSTGLLYEQYF. The CDR3 nucleotides read TGTGCCAGCAGCACCGGACTACTCTACGAGCAGTACTTC. The V gene is TRBV11-2, the J gene TRBJ2-7, with D perhaps TRBD2 (6 bases). The germline V and J ends were trimmed by 5 bases and 3 bases, with 11 bases remaining between them. The germline V gene has CDR1 SGHAT and CDR2 FQNNGV. CDR3 length equals 13 residues.

The CDR3 coding sequence is TGTGCCGGAGGTAGCGGGGGGAGCAATGAGCAGTTCTTC. Protein sequence: CAGGSGGSNEQFF. The V gene is TRBV7-9, the J gene TRBJ2-1, with 10 nucleotides matching TRBD2. Germline V gene sequence: CDR1 SEHNR, CDR2 FQNEAQ (reference sequence). The junction had 7 bases not matched to a gene; V was cut back by 11 bases and J by 6 bases. This CDR3 is 13 amino acids long.

The gene calls are TRBV4-1 and TRBJ2-1; 12 nucleotides align to TRBD2. The germline gives CDR1 MGHRA, CDR2 YSYEKL. V lost 1 base to trimming and J lost 3 bases; unmatched junction nucleotides: 1. This CDR3 has 16 amino acids. The chain's CDR3 is CASSQASGRDYNEQFF. The CDR3 DNA reads as TGCGCCAGCAGCCAAGCTAGCGGGAGGGACTACAATGAGCAGTTCTTC.

This clone was detected a few times. The rearrangement joins TRBV6-6 to TRBJ1-1; D might be TRBD1 (5 bases). The CDR3 loop spans 14 amino acids. Trimming took off 6 bases at V and 3 bases at J, with 14 bases between the two ends. Germline CDR1 and CDR2: MNHNY and SVGAGI (reference sequence). The DNA for the CDR3 is TGTGCCAGCAGAAAGGGGATAGGGGACACTGAAGCTTTCTTT. As protein: CASRKGIGDTEAFF.

This clone was picked up one time. This chain uses TRBV10-2 with TRBJ2-1; D remains ambiguous. The length of the CDR3 is 14 residues. With 9 bases removed from V and 3 bases from J, the gap between germline ends came to 15 bases. Germline V gives CDR1 WSHSY, CDR2 SAAADI. The CDR3: CASSPGPNYNEQFF. The CDR3 nucleotides are TGCGCCAGTTCACCAGGCCCTAACTACAATGAGCAGTTCTTC.

V is TRBV4-2 and J is TRBJ1-1; D may be TRBD1 (6 bases). Germline CDR1 LGHNA, CDR2 YNFKEQ. The CDR3 totals 18 residues. Trimming shortened V by 4 bases and J by 2 bases, and 23 bases separated the two germline ends. The CDR3 region has the DNA TGTGCCAGCAGCCGCCTGGGGGCAATCGGCGCTGGAAACACTGAAGCTTTCTTT. Translated: CASSRLGAIGAGNTEAFF.

The chain uses TRBV6-4 and TRBJ2-3, with 9 bases aligning to TRBD2. The CDR3 is made up of 15 amino acids. Germline CDR1 MRHNA, CDR2 SNTAGT. The junction had 2 bases not matched to a gene; V was cut back by 4 bases and J by 0 bases. This CDR3 reads CASSATSGSTDTQYF. The CDR3 region has the DNA TGTGCCAGCAGTGCCACTAGCGGGAGCACAGATACGCAGTATTTT.

This clone is a singleton in its sample. The chain recombines TRBV5-1 with TRBJ1-3; 7 positions match TRBD1. This CDR3 contains 16 residues. Germline V gene lookup returns CDR1 SGHRS and CDR2 YFSETQ. J lost 4 bases, V lost 4 bases, and 11 bases had no gene match. DNA of the CDR3: TGCGCCAGCAGCCCCCAAGCAGGGGGAGACGGAAACACCATATATTTT. This encodes CASSPQAGGDGNTIYF.

The chain combines TRBV27 with TRBJ1-4; D remains ambiguous. The CDR3 covers 16 residues. Germline V gene lookup returns CDR1 MNHEY and CDR2 SMNVEV (reference sequence). V lost 6 bases and J lost 0, with 14 bases in between. The chain's CDR3 is CASRTRTAATNEKLFF. The CDR3 nucleotides are TGTGCCAGCAGAACAAGGACTGCTGCAACTAATGAAAAACTGTTTTTT.

V usage is TRBV7-9 and J usage is TRBJ1-2; D may be TRBD1 (5 bases). Trimming removed 2 bases at V and 5 bases at J, with 6 bases between. Germline lookup yields CDR1 SEHNR and CDR2 FQNEAQ (reference sequence). This CDR3 has 12 residues. The CDR3 nucleotides are TGTGCCAGCAGCTTATCAGGGTATGGCTACACCTTC. Translating gives CASSLSGYGYTF.

The chain employs TRBV2 and TRBJ1-1; D is perhaps TRBD1 (5 bases). CDR3 length: 12 amino acids. Trimming pared 8 bases from V and 4 bases from J, leaving 11 bases between. Germline CDR1 reads SNHLY; CDR2 reads FYNNEI. DNA for the CDR3: TGTGCCAGCTCTCAGGGAAGCACTGAAGCTTTCTTT. Protein sequence: CASSQGSTEAFF.

V and J are TRBV25-1 and TRBJ2-1; tentative D call: TRBD2 (6 bases). With 9 bases removed from V and 5 bases from J, the gap between germline ends came to 20 bases. Germline V gene sequence: CDR1 MGHDK, CDR2 SYGVNS. The CDR3 has 15 residues. Here the CDR3 reads CASGGSGERDNEQFF. The CDR3 DNA is TGTGCCAGTGGGGGTAGCGGAGAGAGGGACAATGAGCAGTTCTTC.

This chain uses TRBV9 with TRBJ2-1; perhaps TRBD2 as D (6 bases). The V and J ends lost 6 bases and 6 bases respectively, with 19 bases between them. This CDR3 region has 15 residues. Germline CDR1 reads SGDLS; CDR2 reads YYNGEE. The CDR3 loop reads CASNIGSLEGNEQFF. The CDR3 DNA reads TGTGCCAGCAACATCGGGAGTCTAGAGGGCAATGAGCAGTTCTTC. The full variable domain, completed using reference TRBV9 and TRBJ2-1, is DSGVTQTPKHLITATGQRVTLRCSPRSGDLSVYWYQQSLDQGLQFLIQYYNGEERAKGNILERFSAQQFPDLHSELNLSSLELGDSALYFCASNIGSLEGNEQFFGPGTRLTVL.

The chain combines TRBV5-1 with TRBJ1-6, with D unclear. This CDR3 is 14 amino acids long. Trimming took off 1 base at V and 8 bases at J, with 10 bases between the two ends. Germline values: CDR1 SGHRS, CDR2 YFSETQ. CDR3 sequence: CASSLTSQDSPLHF. The CDR3 bases are TGCGCCAGCAGCTTGACCTCCCAGGATTCACCCCTCCACTTT.

This chain links TRBV19 with TRBJ2-6; no reliable D call. Germline CDR1 is LNHDA and CDR2 is SQIVND (reference sequence). This CDR3 comprises 18 residues. Trimming stripped 3 bases from V and 0 bases from J, with 15 bases between. The DNA for the CDR3 is TGTGCCAGTAGTATCGAGTATTTAGACTTCTCTGGGGCCAACGTCCTGACTTTC. Protein product: CASSIEYLDFSGANVLTF.

The chain uses TRBV7-9 and TRBJ2-2; no definite D call. Looked up from germline, CDR1 is SEHNR and CDR2 is FQNEAQ (reference sequence). Trimming took 7 bases from V and 1 from J, leaving 7 bases between them. The CDR3 is 13 residues long. The CDR3 reads CASIWQNTGELFF. The CDR3, as DNA: TGTGCCAGCATTTGGCAGAACACCGGGGAGCTGTTTTTT.

The sample holds one count of this clone. The chain is built from TRBV5-1 and TRBJ2-7; D gene ambiguous. The V and J ends lost 7 bases and 3 bases respectively, with 14 bases between them. CDR1 and CDR2 from the germline V gene are SGHRS and YFSETQ. This CDR3 comprises 13 residues. The CDR3 DNA sequence: TGCGCCAGCCAAAAAAGTGGCGGCTACGAGCAGTACTTC. This encodes CASQKSGGYEQYF.

This rearrangement joins TRBV6-5 to TRBJ1-2, with a tentative D call TRBD1 (5 bases). CDR1 and CDR2 (germline): MNHEY, SVGAGI. CDR3 length: 14 amino acids. Trimming left V 0 bases short and J 5 bases short, with 10 bases between. CDR3 nucleotide sequence: TGTGCCAGCAGTTACTCTCGGGGGGGTTATGGCTACACCTTC. Its protein is CASSYSRGGYGYTF.

The rearrangement joins TRBV27 to TRBJ2-5; tentatively, D is TRBD1 (5 bases). Near its end, the DNA agrees better with TRBJ2-7, so the J call may be wrong. Germline lookup yields CDR1 MNHEY and CDR2 SMNVEV (reference sequence). This CDR3 is 16 amino acids long. CDR3 residues: CATPDFMCDRAYEQYF. The CDR3 DNA sequence: TGTGCCACCCCGGATTTTATGTGTGACAGAGCCTACGAGCAGTACTTC.

V usage is TRBV27 and J usage is TRBJ1-1; 7 positions agree with TRBD1. The trim removed 1 base at V and 4 bases at J, leaving 6 bases unmatched. CDR3 length equals 15 residues. Germline CDR1 MNHEY, CDR2 SMNVEV (reference sequence). The CDR3 DNA reads as TGTGCCAGCAGTTTATACAGGGGATTAAGCACTGAAGCTTTCTTT. It specifies CASSLYRGLSTEAFF.

The rearrangement joins TRBV19 to TRBJ1-5; the match to TRBD1 covers 9 bases. The V segment lost 0 bases and the J segment 7 bases; nucleotides outside the gene matches: 4. The CDR3 extends over 15 amino acids. Germline CDR1 reads LNHDA; CDR2 reads SQIVND (reference sequence). This chain's CDR3 is CASSIEGQGGQPQHF. CDR3 in DNA: TGTGCCAGTAGTATAGAGGGACAGGGTGGCCAGCCCCAGCATTTT.

This sequence joins TRBV27 and TRBJ2-3, with 7 positions matching TRBD1. The CDR3 length is 14 residues. The germline V gene has CDR1 MNHEY and CDR2 SMNVEV (reference sequence). V trimming: 6 bases; J trimming: 3 bases; junction bases outside the gene matches: 6. The CDR3 here is CASRNRGITDTQYF. CDR3 in DNA: TGTGCCAGCAGAAACAGGGGTATAACAGATACGCAGTATTTT.

The chain links TRBV6-5 to TRBJ2-2; 7 positions agree with TRBD1. The V and J ends lost 6 bases and 3 bases, in that order; junction bases with no gene match: 7. CDR1 MNHEY and CDR2 SVGAGI come from the germline V gene. This CDR3 contains 15 residues. CDR3 nucleotide sequence: TGTGCCAGCAGGCAACAGGGGCAGGACACCGGGGAGCTGTTTTTT. This codes for CASRQQGQDTGELFF.

The V gene is TRBV6-5, the J gene TRBJ1-5, with D possibly TRBD1 on 5 matching bases. The CDR3 is 15 residues long. V was clipped by 4 bases and J by 5 bases, with 15 bases between them. Germline assignment: CDR1 MNHEY and CDR2 SVGAGI. CDR3 coding DNA: TGTGCCAGCAGTTCCCCGACAGACCTCGATCAGCCCCAGCATTTT. This encodes CASSSPTDLDQPQHF.

The chain uses TRBV5-1 and TRBJ1-2; weak D call: TRBD1 (5 bases). The ends were cut back, 5 bases at V and 0 bases at J, with 14 bases in the middle. The CDR3 contains 15 residues. Germline V lookup: CDR1 SGHRS, CDR2 YFSETQ. The CDR3 reads CASSLSGQANYGYTF. In nucleotides, the CDR3 is TGCGCCAGCAGTCTGTCAGGGCAAGCTAACTATGGCTACACCTTC.

The gene calls are TRBV18 and TRBJ1-5; D is perhaps TRBD1 (6 bases). Trimming took off 3 bases at V and 0 bases at J, with 9 bases between the two ends. CDR1 KGHSH and CDR2 LQKENI come from the germline V gene. The CDR3 contains 15 residues. The CDR3 DNA sequence: TGTGCCAGCTCACCGACAGGTGATAGCAATCAGCCCCAGCATTTT. Protein sequence: CASSPTGDSNQPQHF. Together with reference TRBV18 and TRBJ1-5, the CDR3 gives the full variable domain: NAGVMQNPRHLVRRRGQEARLRCSPMKGHSHVYWYRQLPEEGLKFMVYLQKENIIDESGMPKERFSAEFPKEGPSILRIQQVVRGDSAAYFCASSPTGDSNQPQHFGDGTRLSIL.

The chain employs TRBV7-9 and TRBJ1-2; TRBD1 agrees at 8 bases. CDR3 length: 14 amino acids. V shed 5 bases, J shed 8 bases, and the junction held 10 bases outside the gene matches. Looked up from germline, CDR1 is SEHNR and CDR2 is FQNEAQ (reference sequence). CDR3 sequence reads: CASSPQLRDRGYTF. The CDR3 coding sequence is TGTGCCAGCAGCCCCCAACTACGGGACAGGGGCTACACCTTC. The entire variable domain, with the rest obtained from reference TRBV7-9 and TRBJ1-2, is as follows: DTGVSQNPRHKITKRGQNVTFRCDPISEHNRLYWYRQTLGQGPEFLTYFQNEAQLEKSRLLSDRFSAERPKGSFSTLEIQRTEQGDSAMYLCASSPQLRDRGYTFGSGTRLTVV.

V gene TRBV9 combines with J gene TRBJ2-2; tentatively, D is TRBD1 (7 bases). The CDR3 spans 15 residues. Trimming shortened V by 4 bases and J by 7 bases, and 17 bases separated the two germline ends. Germline CDR1 is SGDLS and CDR2 is YYNGEE. CDR3 nucleotide sequence: TGTGCCAGCAGCAAACGGCGGGACAGTATCGGGGAGCTGTTTTTT. Translation: CASSKRRDSIGELFF.

The chain recombines TRBV19 with TRBJ2-3, with D possibly TRBD2 on 5 matching bases. This CDR3 is 15 amino acids long. V was pared by 4 bases and J by 11 bases, with 22 bases between. Germline V gene data show CDR1 as LNHDA and CDR2 as SQIVND (reference sequence). CDR3 in amino acids: CASSTRLRGIEGQYF. The CDR3 DNA follows: TGTGCCAGTAGTACTCGTCTACGGGGAATTGAAGGGCAGTATTTT. Drawing the rest from reference TRBV19 and TRBJ2-3, the complete variable domain is DGGITQSPKYLFRKEGQNVTLSCEQNLNHDAMYWYRQDPGQGLRLIYYSQIVNDFQKGDIAEGYSVSREKKESFPLTVTSAQKNPTAFYLCASSTRLRGIEGQYFGPGTRLTVL.

The chain is built from TRBV5-1 and TRBJ2-3; D is unresolved. The CDR3 length is 12 residues. The V end was cut by 4 bases, the J end by 2 bases, with 5 bases between. The germline V gene encodes CDR1 SGHRS and CDR2 YFSETQ. The DNA of the CDR3 is TGCGCCAGCAGCCTTCCCACAGATACGCAGTATTTT. The encoded protein is CASSLPTDTQYF.